This T cell receptor (beta chain) stems from a study of blood T cell repertoires in COVID-19 (dated by TCRdb to the early 2020s). Background on the whole study: The collaborator samples originated in the United States, Italy and Spain and spanned the acute and convalescent phases of COVID-19. The material from the prospective study consisted of cDNA or gDNA derived from T cells, B-cell-depleted T cells, or PBMCs. The dataset comprised deeply sampled blood TCRbeta repertoires from subjects exposed to, actively infected with, or recovered from COVID-19. A freely available public database, intended as a resource for researchers studying the immune response to SARS-CoV-2, is where the repertoires were released. Samples were obtained from the ongoing ImmuneRACE study (first 160 participants) and from 1,200 or so subjects provided by 6 global collaborators. The sample metadata nearly always contained a de-identified subject ID, COVID-19 status, age in years and sex. HLA class I and class II types, where available, came from metadata supplied by the sample provider rather than from assay-based typing.

Each collaborating institution followed its own protocols to collect whole blood in K2EDTA tubes. For TCRbeta analysis, collaborator samples were shipped as frozen whole blood, as isolated PBMCs, or as DNA extracted from either sample type. On this clone: There is no known antigen for this receptor. No clone much larger than this one lies a single base away; base qualities are absent.

What the authors observed across the whole study: Clinical and demographic metadata were provided uncurated, with the amount varying by source and participant.

TCRbeta CDR3 regions were amplified from genomic DNA using the immunoSEQ Assay, a bias-controlled multiplex PCR. The source study handled its data this way. The number of nucleated cells in each sample was estimated from the amplification of reference gene primers within the assay. To quantify the absolute abundance of each unique TCRbeta CDR3 rearrangement, sequence reads were collapsed and filtered. For each sample, productive Simpson clonality was calculated as the square root of Simpson's diversity index across productive rearrangements. The table comes from immuneACCESS by way of TCRdb, which keeps in-frame sequences with V and J called. Part of the clones is missing from these tables; in studies checked, under half for an unresolved V gene and the rest for unknown reasons. From that table come the V and J calls and clone size; the DNA was used to work out D and trimming. Counted in this sample were some 250,000 clones; more than 75% of them appeared once. The top ten hold 9.5% to 15% of the sample.

Between the V and J ends, shortened by 2 bases and 3 bases respectively, the junction contains 10 bases. The CDR3 spans 13 residues, from the cysteine through the phenylalanine. CDR3 DNA is the only sequence kept; it has 39 bases, read in frame from the first base. Taken from the germline V gene (reference sequence), the CDR1 and CDR2 loops are GTSNPN and SVGIG. Specimen: peripheral blood. The rearrangement joined TRBV30 to TRBJ1-1; a tentative D call is TRBD1 (5 bases match). The source is an older woman with active or convalescent COVID-19. The DNA is as follows: TGTGCCTGGAGTCCGGGAGGGGACACTGAAGCTTTCTTT. This translates into CAWSPGGDTEAFF.